Each of the 27 T cell receptor beta chains below was sequenced from the same sample in a study of beta chain features in type 1 diabetes. Every isolated RNA sample was fully reverse transcribed, so sequencing captured expressed TCRB transcripts. Profiled with immunoSEQ multiplex PCR; TCRdb holds only in-frame clones, not every one. The table includes approximately 60,000 clones, about 55% detected once. Sequences were obtained from Tregs from blood. These receptors all stem from a woman younger than 35 in good health.

The count of this clone is one. The V call is TRBV7-2, the J call TRBJ2-2; D not certain. The germline V and J ends were trimmed by 2 bases and 8 bases, with 3 bases remaining between them. The CDR3 spans 11 residues. From germline, CDR1 is SGHTA and CDR2 FQGNSA. The CDR3: CASSLPGELFF. The CDR3 DNA sequence: TGTGCCAGCAGCTTACCGGGGGAGCTGTTTTTT.

Only a few counts were recorded for this clone. The rearrangement joins TRBV19 to TRBJ2-2, with 7 bases that match TRBD1. The CDR3 consists of 16 residues. Germline CDR1 LNHDA, CDR2 SQIVND (reference sequence). V dropped 1 base and J dropped 5; count of bases not matched to a gene: 7. CDR3 in amino acids: CASSIGTGISTGELFF. CDR3 DNA: TGTGCCAGTAGTATAGGGACAGGCATCTCGACCGGGGAGCTGTTTTTT.

This chain joins TRBV12-5 and TRBJ1-5; perhaps TRBD1 as D (5 bases). The V end lost 3 bases, the J end lost 9 bases, and 18 bases lay between the germline ends. Germline lookup yields CDR1 LGHNT and CDR2 FRNRAP. The CDR3 consists of 15 residues. DNA for the CDR3: TGTGCTAGTGGTTTCCTGCAGGGAGGGTTAGGGCCCCAGCATTTT. This translates into CASGFLQGGLGPQHF.

This chain joins TRBV7-2 and TRBJ2-3, with D perhaps matching TRBD2 (7 bases). V was shortened by 5 bases and J by 4 bases, with 13 bases between the two germline ends. The germline V gene has CDR1 SGHTA and CDR2 FQGNSA. The CDR3 extends over 14 amino acids. The CDR3 bases are TGTGCCAGCAGCCTGGGGGGGCCAGCAGATACGCAGTATTTT. It is translated as CASSLGGPADTQYF.

The J gene is TRBJ1-1, the V gene TRBV7-9; a weak D match, TRBD1 (5 bases). Trimming pared 6 bases from V and 5 bases from J, leaving 10 bases between. CDR3 size: 12 residues. The V gene's germline CDR1 is SEHNR and CDR2 FQNEAQ (reference sequence). CDR3 protein: CASSSRDTEAFF. CDR3 sequence (DNA): TGTGCCAGCAGTTCCAGGGATACTGAAGCTTTCTTT. Full variable domain (rest looked up from reference TRBV7-9 and TRBJ1-1): DTGVSQNPRHKITKRGQNVTFRCDPISEHNRLYWYRQTLGQGPEFLTYFQNEAQLEKSRLLSDRFSAERPKGSFSTLEIQRTEQGDSAMYLCASSSRDTEAFFGQGTRLTVV.

This clone was counted a few times. The chain joins TRBV6-6 to TRBJ1-5; D possibly corresponds to TRBD1 (6 bases). Per germline, CDR1 MNHNY and CDR2 SVGAGI (reference sequence). V gave up 2 bases and J gave up 7 bases, with 12 bases separating them. This CDR3 contains 14 residues. The CDR3 DNA is TGTGCCAGCAGTTACGGGGGGGCAGGGCAGCCCCAGCATTTT. It yields the protein CASSYGGAGQPQHF.

The chain has TRBV7-3 and TRBJ2-1; the match to TRBD2 covers 8 bases. Germline trimming cut 3 bases from V and 4 bases from J; bases unmatched to any gene: 5. Germline CDR1 reads SGHTA; CDR2 reads FQGTGA. This CDR3 region has 15 residues. This CDR3 is CASSFSGELYNEQFF. CDR3 nucleotide sequence: TGTGCCAGCAGCTTTAGCGGGGAACTTTACAATGAGCAGTTCTTC.

V gene TRBV6-5 combines with J gene TRBJ1-5; 8 bases line up with TRBD1. The germline CDR1 and CDR2 sequences are MNHEY and SVGAGI. The CDR3 is 15 residues long. V lost 5 bases and J lost 3; bases outside the gene matches: 6. The CDR3 reads CASSGRQGTNQPQHF. Written as DNA, the CDR3 is TGTGCCAGCAGTGGACGACAGGGGACCAATCAGCCCCAGCATTTT.

V usage is TRBV6-5 and J usage is TRBJ2-7, with D possibly TRBD1 on 6 matching bases. The germline CDR1 and CDR2 sequences are MNHEY and SVGAGI. V dropped 10 bases and J dropped 0 bases, with 10 bases sitting between them. The CDR3 runs 12 residues. CDR3 amino acids: CATRDTSYEQYF. CDR3 nucleotide sequence: TGTGCCACCAGGGACACCTCCTACGAGCAGTACTTC.

This rearrangement joins TRBV11-2 to TRBJ1-4, with TRBD1 matching 8 bases. The V gene end was trimmed by 3 bases and the J gene end by 6 bases; junction bases not matched to a gene: 3. CDR1 SGHAT and CDR2 FQNNGV come from the germline V gene. The CDR3 has 14 residues. CDR3 protein: CASSFGTGDEKLFF. In nucleotides, the CDR3 is TGTGCCAGCAGCTTCGGGACAGGCGATGAAAAACTGTTTTTT.

This chain connects TRBV7-2 to TRBJ1-2, with D possibly matching TRBD1 (5 bases). V was pared by 0 bases and J by 7 bases, with 12 bases between. The CDR3 totals 14 residues. The germline CDR1 and CDR2 sequences are SGHTA and FQGNSA. The CDR3 spells CASSLASQGFGYTF. The CDR3 DNA reads as TGTGCCAGCAGCTTAGCGAGCCAGGGCTTTGGCTACACCTTC.

The rearrangement joins TRBV11-2 to TRBJ1-6, with TRBD1 as a possible D gene (5 bases). V lost 1 base and J 2 bases, leaving 6 bases between the germline ends. CDR1 and CDR2 (germline): SGHAT, FQNNGV. The length of the CDR3 is 15 residues. The CDR3 reads CASSLGRAYNSPLHF. CDR3 bases: TGTGCCAGCAGCTTAGGCAGGGCCTATAATTCACCCCTCCACTTT.

V is TRBV29-1 and J is TRBJ2-7; no reliable D call. With 1 base removed from V and 2 bases from J, the gap between germline ends came to 9 bases. The CDR3 sequence is 13 residues long. Germline CDR1 and CDR2: SQVTM and ANQGSEA. In DNA, the CDR3 is TGCAGCGTTGAAGGAGGCCTACCCTACGAGCAGTACTTC. This gives the protein CSVEGGLPYEQYF.

The chain couples TRBV29-1 to TRBJ1-1; D ambiguous. Germline CDR1 SQVTM, CDR2 ANQGSEA. Trimming cost V 6 bases and J 3 bases, with 14 bases left between them. The CDR3 runs 13 residues. The CDR3 region is CSVPGSAHTEAFF. The CDR3 DNA reads as TGCAGCGTCCCCGGGTCGGCACACACTGAAGCTTTCTTT.

The chain has TRBV9 and TRBJ1-3, with TRBD1 matching 9 bases. The CDR3 totals 14 residues. J gave up 6 bases and V 4 bases, and 5 bases lay outside the gene matches. In germline, CDR1 is SGDLS, CDR2 YYNGEE. In DNA, the CDR3 is TGTGCCAGCAGCCCCCGGACAGGGGAAAACACCATATATTTT. Translated, it gives CASSPRTGENTIYF.

This clone was picked up a small number of times. This chain connects TRBV7-9 to TRBJ2-1; a possible D gene is TRBD2 (6 bases). Germline V CDR1 and CDR2: SEHNR, FQNEAQ (reference sequence). Trimming removed 4 bases from V and 6 bases from J, with 16 bases in between. CDR3 length: 15 amino acids. Here the CDR3 DNA reads TGTGCCAGCAGCTCCCAGATGGGGGGTCGCAATGAGCAGTTCTTC. Protein: CASSSQMGGRNEQFF.

This rearrangement joins TRBV5-1 to TRBJ2-3; the match to TRBD1 covers 9 bases. V lost 3 bases to trimming and J lost 0 bases; unmatched junction nucleotides: 2. Per germline, CDR1 SGHRS and CDR2 YFSETQ. The CDR3 is made up of 15 amino acids. The CDR3 DNA sequence: TGCGCCAGCAGCTGGACAGGGGTGAGCACAGATACGCAGTATTTT. This translates into CASSWTGVSTDTQYF.

This clone was seen a few times. The J gene is TRBJ2-1, the V gene TRBV6-4, with TRBD2 identical over 8 bases. The CDR3 has 12 residues. Germline V gives CDR1 MRHNA, CDR2 SNTAGT. J lost 9 bases, V lost 5 bases, and 3 bases had no gene match. The CDR3 DNA is TGTGCCAGCAGTCTTAGCGGGACTGAGCAGTTCTTC. Protein sequence: CASSLSGTEQFF.

The chain employs TRBV27 and TRBJ2-4; D remains ambiguous. Trimming cost V 6 bases and J 3 bases, with 9 bases left between them. CDR3 size: 13 residues. Germline V gives CDR1 MNHEY, CDR2 SMNVEV (reference sequence). This CDR3 is CASRGLGKNIQYF. CDR3 nucleotides: TGTGCCAGCAGGGGCTTGGGCAAAAACATTCAGTACTTC.

The chain joins TRBV5-6 to TRBJ2-1; 7 bases map to TRBD2. Germline V gives CDR1 SGHDT, CDR2 YYEEEE. There are 16 residues in the CDR3. V trimming: 0 bases; J trimming: 2 bases; junction bases outside the gene matches: 5. This CDR3 is CASSLATSAAYNEQFF. The DNA for the CDR3 is TGTGCCAGCAGCTTGGCCACTAGCGCGGCCTACAATGAGCAGTTCTTC.

This rearrangement joins TRBV5-5 to TRBJ2-5; D might be TRBD2 (7 bases). Trimming removed 0 bases at V and 1 base at J, with 10 bases between. Germline V lookup: CDR1 SGHKS, CDR2 YYEKEE (reference sequence). The CDR3 runs 15 residues. CDR3 nucleotide sequence: TGTGCCAGCAGCTTGGGTCGGGGGGCCCAAGAGACCCAGTACTTC. Its protein is CASSLGRGAQETQYF. The full variable domain, with the rest looked up from reference TRBV5-5 and TRBJ2-5, is DAGVTQSPTHLIKTRGQQVTLRCSPISGHKSVSWYQQVLGQGPQFIFQYYEKEERGRGNFPDRFSARQFPNYSSELNVNALLLGDSALYLCASSLGRGAQETQYFGPGTRLLVL.

Remarks on this clone: Being one base from a much bigger clone, this may be a read error. The chain recombines TRBV4-2 with TRBJ1-1, with 8 bases identical to TRBD1. Germline loops: CDR1 LGHNA, CDR2 YNFKEQ. The CDR3 is 15 amino acids. In DNA, the CDR3 is TGTGCCAGCAGCCTCTCGGGACAGGCCCACACTGAAGCTTCCTTT. This encodes CASSLSGQAHTEASF.

The rearrangement uses TRBV4-1 and TRBJ2-7; 16 positions match TRBD2. The CDR3 is 16 residues long. Germline V gene data show CDR1 as MGHRA and CDR2 as YSYEKL. V shed 1 base and J 4 bases; nucleotides not matched to a gene: 1. CDR3 residues: CASSQGGLAGGYEQYF. DNA for the CDR3: TGCGCCAGCAGCCAAGGGGGACTAGCGGGAGGGTACGAGCAGTACTTC.

The DNA of the CDR3 is TGTGCCAGCAGTACCGGGACTAGCGCAAATACGCAGTATTTT. The encoded protein is CASSTGTSANTQYF. The chain recombines TRBV27 with TRBJ2-3; 10 nucleotides line up with TRBD2. The V segment lost 5 bases and the J segment 7 bases; nucleotides outside the gene matches: 6. The CDR3 has 14 residues. CDR1 is MNHEY, CDR2 SMNVEV, per germline (reference sequence).

This chain uses TRBV9 with TRBJ2-1, with TRBD2 identical over 13 bases. The V and J ends lost 4 bases and 0 bases, in that order; junction bases with no gene match: 16. The CDR3 is 21 amino acids. Germline lookup yields CDR1 SGDLS and CDR2 YYNGEE. The DNA of the CDR3 is TGTGCCAGCAGCCCACGGAGGGGTGGACTAGCGGGGGCGAGCTCCTACAATGAGCAGTTCTTC. Translation gives CASSPRRGGLAGASSYNEQFF.

In this sample, this clone turned up a few times. V gene TRBV6-5 combines with J gene TRBJ2-3; TRBD1 agrees at 10 bases. Germline V lookup: CDR1 MNHEY, CDR2 SVGAGI. This CDR3 spans 14 amino acids. J was trimmed by 6 bases and V by 2 bases; bases with no gene match: 2. Here the CDR3 DNA reads TGTGCCAGCAGTTACGGGACAGGGGTCGATACGCAGTATTTT. Protein sequence: CASSYGTGVDTQYF.

The rearrangement uses TRBV9 and TRBJ2-3; D is ambiguous. This CDR3 is 14 amino acids long. The V and J ends lost 3 bases and 4 bases respectively, with 12 bases between them. CDR1 is SGDLS, CDR2 YYNGEE, per germline. The CDR3 here is CASSDLPRPDTQYF. Here the CDR3 DNA reads TGTGCCAGCAGCGACTTACCACGTCCAGATACGCAGTATTTT.